A selection of T cell receptor beta chains follows, all from one sample in a study of blood T cell repertoires in COVID-19. Sequenced by immunoSEQ multiplex PCR; TCRdb stores in-frame clones only, minus some. Of approximately 400,000 clones listed, 88% were seen once; the top ten hold more than 0.95%. The sequenced material came from PBMCs or T cells enriched from blood (not recorded which). These receptors came from a woman under 30 who had recovered from COVID-19. Each CDR3 is given with its conserved first and last residue. D genes are given only for firm matches. The size entry is marked missing in some rows and otherwise reads once, few, many or a size class.

TRBJ1-1 | 16 | TRBV10-1 | - | - | TGCGCCAGCAGACAGGCGATTCTCCCCATGAACACTGAAGCTTTCTTT | CASRQAILPMNTEAFF
TRBJ1-6 | 16 | TRBV5-1 | - | - | TGCGCCAGCAGCTTGGCCGGGGTCGTCAATAATTCACCCCTCCACTTT | CASSLAGVVNNSPLHF
TRBJ2-2 | 15 | TRBV11-2 | - | TRBD1 | TGTGCCAGCAGCTTGGGACAGGGGGCGAACGGGGAGCTGTTTTTT | CASSLGQGANGELFF
TRBJ2-3 | 12 | TRBV6-5 | - | - | TGTGCCAGCACGGGGGGCACAGATACGCAGTATTTT | CASTGGTDTQYF
TRBJ2-2 | 13 | TRBV2 | - | - | TGTGCCAGCAGTGTCCTAGGCACCGGGGAGCTGTTTTTT | CASSVLGTGELFF
TRBJ1-2 | 16 | TRBV4-2 | - | TRBD1 | TGTGCCAGCAGCCAACAGGACAGGGACCCTAATTATGGCTACACCTTC | CASSQQDRDPNYGYTF
TRBJ1-6 | 13 | TRBV29-1 | - | TRBD1 | TGCAGCGTTGGGGACAGGGTCAACTCACCCCTCCACTTT | CSVGDRVNSPLHF
TRBJ1-2 | 14 | TRBV7-2 | - | TRBD1 | TGTGCCAGCAGCAGTGACAGGGTGGGGAGTGGCTACACCTTC | CASSSDRVGSGYTF
TRBJ1-1 | 13 | TRBV5-6 | - | - | TGTGCCAGCAGCCGGGGGGTGGGCACTGAAGCTTTCTTT | CASSRGVGTEAFF
TRBJ1-4 | 17 | TRBV4-2 | - | - | TGTGCCAGCAGCCAAGATTGGGTCCGGGGGTCTAATGAAAAACTGTTTTTT | CASSQDWVRGSNEKLFF
TRBJ1-1 | 14 | TRBV4-2 | - | - | TGTGCCAGCAGTCCCCACGATAGGGGATCTGAAGCTTTCTTT | CASSPHDRGSEAFF
TRBJ1-1 | 13 | TRBV18 | - | - | TGTGCCAGCTCATCTACAGGGCCCCTTGAAGCTTTCTTT | CASSSTGPLEAFF
TRBJ1-1 | 15 | TRBV6-5 | - | - | TGTGCCAGCAGTTACTCGGGTGGGGGCGGCACTGAAGCTTTCTTT | CASSYSGGGGTEAFF
TRBJ1-6 | 14 | TRBV28 | - | TRBD1 | TGTGCCAGCAGCACCAGTGGGACAGGGCATCCCCTCCACTTT | CASSTSGTGHPLHF
TRBJ2-7 | 13 | TRBV5-4 | - | TRBD1 | TGTGCCAGCAGCGACAGGGTCGGCTACGAGCAGTACTTC | CASSDRVGYEQYF
TRBJ2-7 | 13 | TRBV9 | once | TRBD1 | TGTGCCAGCAGCGACTTGACAGGGGTCGAGCAGTACTTC | CASSDLTGVEQYF
TRBJ1-2 | 15 | TRBV6-6 | - | TRBD1 | TGTGCCAGCAGTTACGCCGATACAGGGGGCCGTGGCTACACCTTC | CASSYADTGGRGYTF
TRBJ1-1 | 12 | TRBV6-5 | - | - | TGTGCCAGCAGTCGGTTGAACACTGAAGCTTTCTTT | CASSRLNTEAFF
TRBJ1-5 | 14 | TRBV18 | once | TRBD1 | TGTGCCAGCTCACCAAGGACAGGGGGTCAGCCCCAGCATTTT | CASSPRTGGQPQHF
TRBJ2-1 | 15 | TRBV9 | - | - | TGTGCCAGCAGCCCAGCAGATCGGGCGGGGAATGAGCAGTTCTTC | CASSPADRAGNEQFF
TRBJ2-2 | 14 | TRBV9 | - | - | TGTGCCAGCAGCGTAGGCGAGAACACCGGGGAGCTGTTTTTT | CASSVGENTGELFF
TRBJ2-1 | 14 | TRBV6-5 | - | TRBD1 | TGTGCCAGCAGAGAGGGGGCGATTTACAATGAGCAGTTCTTC | CASREGAIYNEQFF
TRBJ1-1 | 14 | TRBV4-3 | - | - | TGCGCCAGCAGCCAAGGAAGCAGGGACACTGAAGCTTTCTTT | CASSQGSRDTEAFF
TRBJ1-6 | 17 | TRBV9 | - | TRBD1 | TGTGCCAGCAGCGTAGAGGGGGCCCCATATTCAAATTCACCCCTCCACTTT | CASSVEGAPYSNSPLHF
TRBJ1-1 | 16 | TRBV24-1 | - | TRBD1 | TGTGCCACCAGTGGGACGGGACAGGGGTCTCGCACTGAAGCTTTCTTT | CATSGTGQGSRTEAFF
TRBJ1-2 | 12 | TRBV2 | - | - | TGTGCCAGCAGTGATTACAGGGATGGCTACACCTTC | CASSDYRDGYTF
TRBJ2-1 | 15 | TRBV20-1 | - | TRBD1 | TGCAGTGCTAGTAGGGGGCGGTTAAAGTCCAATGAGCAGTTCTTC | CSASRGRLKSNEQFF
TRBJ1-6 | 15 | TRBV27 | - | - | TGTGCCAGCACGCGCCAGGGGACGGATAATTCACCCCTCCACTTT | CASTRQGTDNSPLHF
TRBJ1-1 | 14 | TRBV5-1 | - | TRBD1 | TGCGCCAGCAGCCCGGCACAGGGGGTCACTGAAGCTTTCTTT | CASSPAQGVTEAFF
TRBJ2-3 | 10 | TRBV25-1 | once | TRBD2 | TGTGCCAGTTCGAGCGGGGAGCAGTATTTT | CASSSGEQYF
TRBJ2-7 | 11 | TRBV20-1 | - | - | TGCAGTGCTAGAGGGGCTAATGTCGGGTACTTC | CSARGANVGYF
TRBJ2-7 | 16 | TRBV7-7 | - | TRBD1 | TGTGCTAGCAGCTTAGGAGGACAGGTACGGGATGACGAGCAGTACTTC | CASSLGGQVRDDEQYF
TRBJ1-6 | 16 | TRBV6-5 | - | - | TGTGCCAGCAGTTACCTTGGACAGAGGGATAATTCACCCCTCCACTTT | CASSYLGQRDNSPLHF
TRBJ2-7 | 14 | TRBV9 | - | - | TGTGCCAGCGCGAGGGGGGGGAGCTCCTACGAGCAGTACTTC | CASARGGSSYEQYF
TRBJ2-7 | 14 | TRBV10-3 | - | TRBD1 | TGTGCCCTGTCCTCCCAGGGGGCCTCCTACGAGCAGTACTTC | CALSSQGASYEQYF
TRBJ1-2 | 14 | TRBV6-2/TRBV6-3 | - | - | TGTGCCAGCAGTTTGAAGGGGCCGGGCTATGGCTACACCTTC | CASSLKGPGYGYTF
TRBJ2-5 | 15 | TRBV5-1 | once | - | TGCGCCAGCAGCTTGGAGGGGCGCACTTTTGAGACCCAGTACTTC | CASSLEGRTFETQYF
TRBJ2-4 | 16 | TRBV30 | - | - | TGTGCCTGGAGTCTCAGGTCGAGTTTGGCAAAAAACATTCAGTACTTC | CAWSLRSSLAKNIQYF
TRBJ2-1 | 16 | TRBV7-2 | - | TRBD2 | TGTGCCAGCAGCTTAGGGAGCGGGGGGGTAGACAATGAGCAGTTCTTC | CASSLGSGGVDNEQFF
TRBJ2-2 | 18 | TRBV5-1 | - | TRBD1 | TGCGCCAGCTCTCCGGGACAGGGGGCAACGGTGGACACCGGGGAGCTGTTTTTT | CASSPGQGATVDTGELFF
TRBJ2-1 | 13 | TRBV12-3/TRBV12-4 | few | - | TGTGCCAGCAGTTTCGCGGGTCCCAATGAGCAGTTCTTC | CASSFAGPNEQFF
TRBJ1-2 | 13 | TRBV12-3/TRBV12-4 | - | - | TGTGCCAGCAGTTTTTCGGGGCGGGGTGGCTACACCTTC | CASSFSGRGGYTF